This T cell receptor beta chain was recorded in a study of blood T cell repertoires in COVID-19. Produced via immunoSEQ multiplex PCR; TCRdb's table is partial and in-frame only. Counted here are more than 150,000 clones, 70% to 90% occurring once; the ten biggest clones make up under 25%. With V trimmed by 6 bases and J by 8 bases, 10 bases remained unmatched. CDR3 length: 14 amino acids. The germline V gene has CDR1 MNHEY and CDR2 SMNVEV (reference sequence). This clonotype was obtained from a man between 65 and 85 years old with active or convalescent COVID-19. The sequencing sample was made of peripheral blood. This rearrangement joins TRBV27 to TRBJ1-1, with TRBD1 matching over 9 bases. CDR3 in amino acids: CASSPRPGQGEAFF. DNA for the CDR3: TGTGCCAGCAGCCCTAGACCGGGACAGGGCGAAGCTTTCTTT.